This record looks at one T cell receptor beta chain sequence and its context. Its antigen is as yet unknown. These data originate in a study of monozygotic twins with inflammatory bowel disease. General study points: Evidence did not back any single strong signal or clonotype linked to IBD. Relative to healthy twins, IBD patients had fewer clonotypes in common with others, a gap that was especially apparent with disease activity.

TCRdb reanalyzed the 5' RACE reads and collapses them to one entry per CDR3 protein, without DNA. This sample lists approximately 150,000 distinct CDR3 sequences; its ten largest clones have around 2.4%. Germline V gene lookup returns CDR1 LNHDA and CDR2 SQIVND (reference sequence). CDR3 length: 15 amino acids. The material sequenced was blood. The receptor comes from a human donor with ulcerative colitis or Crohn's disease, or a healthy co-twin of an affected twin (not recorded which). The chain recombines TRBV19 with TRBJ2-1; TCRdb's D call, TRBD2, is unchecked because there is no DNA. CDR3 residues: CATDLAGGPLNEQFF.